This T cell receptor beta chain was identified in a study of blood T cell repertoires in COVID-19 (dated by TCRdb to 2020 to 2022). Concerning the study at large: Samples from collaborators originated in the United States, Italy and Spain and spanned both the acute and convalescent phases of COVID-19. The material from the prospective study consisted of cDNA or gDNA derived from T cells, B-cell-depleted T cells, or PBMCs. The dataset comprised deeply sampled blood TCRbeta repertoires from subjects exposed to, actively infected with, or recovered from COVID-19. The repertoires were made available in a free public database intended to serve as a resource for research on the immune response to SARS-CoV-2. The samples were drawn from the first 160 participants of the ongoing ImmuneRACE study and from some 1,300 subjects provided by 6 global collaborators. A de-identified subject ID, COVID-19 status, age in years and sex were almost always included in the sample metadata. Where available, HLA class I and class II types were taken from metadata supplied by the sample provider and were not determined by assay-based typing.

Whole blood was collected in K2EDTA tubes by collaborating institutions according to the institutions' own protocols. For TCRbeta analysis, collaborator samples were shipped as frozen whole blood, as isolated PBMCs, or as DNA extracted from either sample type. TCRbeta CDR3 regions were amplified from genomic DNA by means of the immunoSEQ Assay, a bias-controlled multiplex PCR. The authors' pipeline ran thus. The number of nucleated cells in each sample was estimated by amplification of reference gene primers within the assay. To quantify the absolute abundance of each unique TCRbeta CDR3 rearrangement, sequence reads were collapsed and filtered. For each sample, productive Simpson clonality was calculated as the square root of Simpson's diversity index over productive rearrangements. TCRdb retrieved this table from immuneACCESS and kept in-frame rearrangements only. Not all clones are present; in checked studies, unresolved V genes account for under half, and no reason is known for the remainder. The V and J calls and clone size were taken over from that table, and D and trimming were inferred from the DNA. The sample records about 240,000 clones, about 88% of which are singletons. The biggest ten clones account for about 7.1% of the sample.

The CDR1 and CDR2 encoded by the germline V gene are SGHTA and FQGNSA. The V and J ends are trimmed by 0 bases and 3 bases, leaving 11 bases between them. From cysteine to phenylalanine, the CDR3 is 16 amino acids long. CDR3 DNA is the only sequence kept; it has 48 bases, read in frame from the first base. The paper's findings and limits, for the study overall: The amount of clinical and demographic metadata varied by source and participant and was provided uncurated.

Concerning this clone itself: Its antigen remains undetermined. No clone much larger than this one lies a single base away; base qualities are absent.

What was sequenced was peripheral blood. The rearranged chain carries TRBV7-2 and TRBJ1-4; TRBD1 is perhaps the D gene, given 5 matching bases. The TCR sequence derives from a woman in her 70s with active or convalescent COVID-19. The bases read TGTGCCAGCAGCTTAGCGGGGACTCCCGCTAATGAAAAACTGTTTTTT. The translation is CASSLAGTPANEKLFF.